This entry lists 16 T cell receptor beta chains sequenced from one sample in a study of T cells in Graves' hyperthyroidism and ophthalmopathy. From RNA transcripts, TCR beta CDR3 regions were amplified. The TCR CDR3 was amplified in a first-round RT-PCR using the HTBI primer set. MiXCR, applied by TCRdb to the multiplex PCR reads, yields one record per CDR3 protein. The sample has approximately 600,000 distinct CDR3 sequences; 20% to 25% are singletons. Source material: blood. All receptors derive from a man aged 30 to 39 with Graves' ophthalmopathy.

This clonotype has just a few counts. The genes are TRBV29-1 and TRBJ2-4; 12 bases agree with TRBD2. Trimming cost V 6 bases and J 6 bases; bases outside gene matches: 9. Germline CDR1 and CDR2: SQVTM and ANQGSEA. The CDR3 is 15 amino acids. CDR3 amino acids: CSVLAGGVLGNIQYF. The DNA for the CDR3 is TGCAGCGTACTAGCGGGAGGTGTACTAGGAAACATTCAGTACTTC.

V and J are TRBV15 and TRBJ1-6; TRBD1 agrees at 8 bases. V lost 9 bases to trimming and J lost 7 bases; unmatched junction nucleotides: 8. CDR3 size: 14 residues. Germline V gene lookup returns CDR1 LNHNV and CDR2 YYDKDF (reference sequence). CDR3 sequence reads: CATGTGVLNSPLHF. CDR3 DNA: TGTGCCACAGGGACAGGCGTGCTAAATTCACCCCTCCACTTT.

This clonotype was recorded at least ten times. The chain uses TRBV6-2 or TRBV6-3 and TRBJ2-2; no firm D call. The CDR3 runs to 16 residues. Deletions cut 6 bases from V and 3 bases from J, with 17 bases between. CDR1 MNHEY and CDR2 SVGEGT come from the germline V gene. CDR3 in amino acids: CASSPDQLSYTGELFF. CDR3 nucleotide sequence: TGTGCCAGCAGCCCCGACCAACTTTCGTACACCGGGGAGCTGTTTTTT.

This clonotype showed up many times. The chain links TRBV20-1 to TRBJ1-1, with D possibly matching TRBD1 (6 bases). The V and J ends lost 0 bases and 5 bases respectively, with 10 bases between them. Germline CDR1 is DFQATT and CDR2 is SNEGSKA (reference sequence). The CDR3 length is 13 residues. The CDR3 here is CSARDPRGTEAFF. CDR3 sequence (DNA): TGCAGTGCTAGAGACCCAAGGGGGACTGAAGCTTTCTTT.

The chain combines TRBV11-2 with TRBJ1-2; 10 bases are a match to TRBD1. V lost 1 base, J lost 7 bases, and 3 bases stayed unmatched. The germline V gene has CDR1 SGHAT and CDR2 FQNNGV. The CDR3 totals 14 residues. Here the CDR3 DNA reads TGTGCCAGCAGCTTAGCCGGGACAGGGGTTGGCTACACCTTC. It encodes CASSLAGTGVGYTF.

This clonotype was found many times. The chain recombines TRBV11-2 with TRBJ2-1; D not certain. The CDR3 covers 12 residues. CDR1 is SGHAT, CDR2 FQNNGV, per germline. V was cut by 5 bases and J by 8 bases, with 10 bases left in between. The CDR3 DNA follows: TGTGCCAGCAGCCCTTACGCGGATGAGCAGTTCTTC. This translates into CASSPYADEQFF. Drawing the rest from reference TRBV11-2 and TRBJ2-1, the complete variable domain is EAGVAQSPRYKIIEKRQSVAFWCNPISGHATLYWYQQILGQGPKLLIQFQNNGVVDDSQLPKDRFSAERLKGVDSTLKIQPAKLEDSAVYLCASSPYADEQFFGPGTRLTVL.

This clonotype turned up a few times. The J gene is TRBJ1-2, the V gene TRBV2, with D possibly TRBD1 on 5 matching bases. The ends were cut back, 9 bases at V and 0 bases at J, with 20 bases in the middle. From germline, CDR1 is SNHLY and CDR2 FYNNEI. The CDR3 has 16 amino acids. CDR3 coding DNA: TGTGCCAGAAGCGGCCAGGGAAACCTAGCTAACTATGGCTACACCTTC. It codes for CARSGQGNLANYGYTF.

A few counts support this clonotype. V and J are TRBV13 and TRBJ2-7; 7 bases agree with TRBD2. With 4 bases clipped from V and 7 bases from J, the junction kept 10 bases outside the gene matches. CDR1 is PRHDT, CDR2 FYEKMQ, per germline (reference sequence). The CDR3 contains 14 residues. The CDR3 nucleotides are TGTGCCAGCAGCTCCAATCTGTTGGGGGGGGAGCAGTACTTC. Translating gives CASSSNLLGGEQYF.

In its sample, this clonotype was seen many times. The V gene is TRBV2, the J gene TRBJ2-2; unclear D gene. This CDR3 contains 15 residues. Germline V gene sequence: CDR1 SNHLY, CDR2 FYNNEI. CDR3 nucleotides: TGTGCGGGCAGTTCCATGACTGTTGGGGCCGGGGAGCTGTTTTTT. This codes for CAGSSMTVGAGELFF. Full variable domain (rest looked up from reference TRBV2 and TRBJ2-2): EPEVTQTPSHQVTQMGQEVILRCVPISNHLYFYWYRQILGQKVEFLVSFYNNEISEKSEIFDDQFSVERPDGSNFTLKIRSTKLEDSAMYFCAGSSMTVGAGELFFGEGSRLTVL.

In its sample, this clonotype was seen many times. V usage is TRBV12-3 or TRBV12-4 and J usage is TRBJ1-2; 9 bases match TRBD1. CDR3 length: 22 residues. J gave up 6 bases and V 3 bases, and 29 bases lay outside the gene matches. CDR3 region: CASSFEAIIPGQGLKLAHGYTF. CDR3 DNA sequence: TGTGCCAGCAGTTTTGAGGCCATTATACCGGGACAGGGTCTGAAACTGGCCCATGGCTACACCTTC.

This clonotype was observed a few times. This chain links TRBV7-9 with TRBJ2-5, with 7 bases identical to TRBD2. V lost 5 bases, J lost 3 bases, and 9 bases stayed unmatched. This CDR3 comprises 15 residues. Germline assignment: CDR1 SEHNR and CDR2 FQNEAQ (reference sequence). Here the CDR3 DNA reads TGTGCCAGCAGCCCCCCCGGGAGGATTAAAGAGACCCAGTACTTC. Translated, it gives CASSPPGRIKETQYF.

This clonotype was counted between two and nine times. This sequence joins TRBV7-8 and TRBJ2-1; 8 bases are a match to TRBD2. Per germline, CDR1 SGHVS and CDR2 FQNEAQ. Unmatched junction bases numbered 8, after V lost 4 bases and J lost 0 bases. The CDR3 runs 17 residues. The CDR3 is CASSSAGGRSSYNEQFF. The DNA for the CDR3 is TGTGCCAGCAGCTCGGCGGGCGGGAGGAGCTCCTACAATGAGCAGTTCTTC.

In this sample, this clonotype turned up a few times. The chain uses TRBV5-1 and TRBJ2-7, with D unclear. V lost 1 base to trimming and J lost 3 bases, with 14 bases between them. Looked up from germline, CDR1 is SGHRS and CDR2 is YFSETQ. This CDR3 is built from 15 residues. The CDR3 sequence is CASSLYRTEDYEQYF. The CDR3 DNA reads TGCGCCAGCAGCTTGTACCGGACCGAGGACTACGAGCAGTACTTC.

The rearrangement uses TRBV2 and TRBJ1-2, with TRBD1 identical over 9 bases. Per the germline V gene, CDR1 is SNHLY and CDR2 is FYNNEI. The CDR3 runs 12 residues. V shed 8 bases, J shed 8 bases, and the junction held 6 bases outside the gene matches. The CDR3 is CASQGQGYGYTF. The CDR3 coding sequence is TGTGCCAGCCAGGGACAGGGATACGGCTACACCTTC.

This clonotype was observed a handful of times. CDR3: CASSFLAGSGNEQFF. CDR3 DNA: TGTGCCAGCAGCTTCCTAGCGGGTTCTGGGAATGAGCAGTTCTTC. The chain uses TRBV7-9 and TRBJ2-1, with 8 nucleotides matching TRBD2. Looked up from germline, CDR1 is SEHNR and CDR2 is FQNEAQ (reference sequence). The V gene end was trimmed by 3 bases and the J gene end by 7 bases; junction bases not matched to a gene: 8. The CDR3 loop spans 15 amino acids.

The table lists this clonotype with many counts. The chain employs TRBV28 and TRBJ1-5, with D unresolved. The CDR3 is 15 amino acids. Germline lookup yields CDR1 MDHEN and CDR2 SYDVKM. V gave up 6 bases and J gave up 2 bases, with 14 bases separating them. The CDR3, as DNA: TGTGCCAGCAGGCTAATGGGATTGGGCAATCAGCCCCAGCATTTT. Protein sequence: CASRLMGLGNQPQHF.